There are a few counts of the clone carrying this T cell receptor beta chain. This entry comes from a study of blood T cell repertoires in COVID-19. About the research overall: Acute-phase and convalescent COVID-19 samples originated in the United States, Italy and Spain. The analysed material was cDNA or gDNA that came from T cells, B-cell-depleted T cells, or PBMCs.

In the authors' methods: Reference gene primer amplification gave estimated nucleated cell counts. The data were produced by immunoSEQ multiplex PCR, yet TCRdb's version contains in-frame clones alone and is incomplete. V, J and clone size were drawn from that table, and D and trimming were deduced from the DNA. The sample carries around 100,000 clones, about 89% recorded once. The CDR3 is 16 residues long. The V end was cut by 3 bases, the J end by 0 bases, with 12 bases between. From germline, CDR1 is LNHDA and CDR2 SQIVND (reference sequence). The V call is TRBV19, the J call TRBJ1-5; D gene ambiguous. The sequencing input was peripheral blood. This receptor was identified in a middle-aged man with acute or convalescent COVID-19. The chain's CDR3 is CASSINRQISNQPQHF. CDR3 nucleotide sequence: TGTGCCAGTAGTATTAACAGACAAATTAGCAATCAGCCCCAGCATTTT.